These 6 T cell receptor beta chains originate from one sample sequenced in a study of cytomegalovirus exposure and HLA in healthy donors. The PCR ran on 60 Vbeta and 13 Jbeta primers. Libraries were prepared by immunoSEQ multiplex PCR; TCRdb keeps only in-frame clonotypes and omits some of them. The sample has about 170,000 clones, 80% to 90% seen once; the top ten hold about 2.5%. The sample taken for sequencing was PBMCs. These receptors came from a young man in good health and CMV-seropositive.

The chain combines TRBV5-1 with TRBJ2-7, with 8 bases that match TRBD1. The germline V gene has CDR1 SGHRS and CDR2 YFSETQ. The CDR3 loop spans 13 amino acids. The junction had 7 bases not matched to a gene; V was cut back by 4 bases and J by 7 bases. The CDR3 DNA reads TGCGCCAGCAGCAGTCCCGGGACAGGAGAGCAGTACGTC. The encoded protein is CASSSPGTGEQYV.

CDR3: CASSSRQGPTNEKLFF. The CDR3 coding sequence is TGTGCCAGCAGTTCCAGACAGGGCCCGACGAATGAAAAACTGTTTTTT. The V gene is TRBV6-6, the J gene TRBJ1-4, with 7 bases aligning to TRBD1. The CDR3 has 16 residues. The J segment lost 5 bases and the V segment lost 4 bases, leaving 10 bases of the junction unmatched. Germline assignment: CDR1 MNHNY and CDR2 SVGAGI (reference sequence).

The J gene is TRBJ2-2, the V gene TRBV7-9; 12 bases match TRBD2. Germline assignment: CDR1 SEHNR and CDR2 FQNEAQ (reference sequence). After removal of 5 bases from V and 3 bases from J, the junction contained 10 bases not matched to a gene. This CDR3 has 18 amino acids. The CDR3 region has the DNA TGTGCCAGCAGCCCGAGGCGACTAGCGGGAGAACACACCGGGGAGCTGTTTTTT. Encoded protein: CASSPRRLAGEHTGELFF.

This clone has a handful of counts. The CDR3 sequence: CASSHPGTRRYNEQFF. The CDR3 DNA reads TGCGCCAGCAGCCATCCCGGGACTAGGAGATACAATGAGCAGTTCTTC. V usage is TRBV4-1 and J usage is TRBJ2-1, with 8 positions matching TRBD2. Losses at the gene ends were 3 bases for V and 4 bases for J; bases not matched to a gene: 8. The V gene's germline CDR1 is MGHRA and CDR2 YSYEKL. This CDR3 region has 16 residues.

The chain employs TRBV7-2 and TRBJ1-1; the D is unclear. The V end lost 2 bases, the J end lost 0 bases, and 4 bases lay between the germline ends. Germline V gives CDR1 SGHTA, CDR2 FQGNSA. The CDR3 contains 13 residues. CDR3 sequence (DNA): TGTGCCAGCAGCTTATTCATGAACACTGAAGCTTTCTTT. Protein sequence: CASSLFMNTEAFF.

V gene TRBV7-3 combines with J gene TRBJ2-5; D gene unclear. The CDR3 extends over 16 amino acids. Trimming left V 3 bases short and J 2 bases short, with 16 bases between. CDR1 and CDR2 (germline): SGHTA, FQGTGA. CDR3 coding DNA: TGTGCCAGCAGCTTGACTCCCACACTCTCACAAGAGACCCAGTACTTC. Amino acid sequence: CASSLTPTLSQETQYF.